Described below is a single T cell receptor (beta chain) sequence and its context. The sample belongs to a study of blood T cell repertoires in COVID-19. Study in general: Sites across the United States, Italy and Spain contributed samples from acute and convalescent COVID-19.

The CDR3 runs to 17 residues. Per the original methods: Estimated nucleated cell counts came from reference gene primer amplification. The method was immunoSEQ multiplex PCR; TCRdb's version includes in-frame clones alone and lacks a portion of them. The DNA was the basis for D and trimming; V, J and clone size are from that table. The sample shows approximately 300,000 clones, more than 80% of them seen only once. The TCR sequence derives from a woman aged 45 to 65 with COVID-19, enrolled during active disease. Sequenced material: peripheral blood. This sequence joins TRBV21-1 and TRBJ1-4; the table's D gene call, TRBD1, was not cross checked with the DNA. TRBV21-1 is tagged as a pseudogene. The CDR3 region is CAPKQSRWGRPNEKLFF. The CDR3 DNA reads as TGTGCCCCAAAGCAAAGTAGATGGGGGCGCCCCAATGAAAAACTGTTTTTT.